The 20 T cell receptor beta chains below all came from one sample that was sequenced in a study of cytomegalovirus exposure and HLA in healthy donors. Researchers ran the PCR with 60 Vbeta and 13 Jbeta primers. The method was immunoSEQ multiplex PCR; TCRdb's version includes in-frame clones alone and lacks a portion of them. Among some 180,000 clones, around four fifths were seen once, and the ten largest hold 3.7%. Material for sequencing was PBMCs. These receptors originate from a woman aged 55 to 70 in good health and CMV-seropositive.

The chain employs TRBV19 and TRBJ1-5; D not resolved. The V and J ends lost 7 bases and 1 base respectively, with 11 bases between them. Germline V CDR1 and CDR2: LNHDA, SQIVND (reference sequence). This CDR3 region has 14 residues. The CDR3 DNA sequence: TGTGCCAGTACCCAACTATTGAGCAATCAGCCCCAGCATTTT. Amino acids: CASTQLLSNQPQHF.

The CDR3 sequence is CASSYYGYNEQFF. The CDR3 nucleotides are TGTGCCAGCAGTTACTACGGGTACAATGAGCAGTTCTTC. V and J are TRBV6-6 and TRBJ2-1, with no clear D. The V gene lost 1 base and the J gene lost 4 bases, with 5 bases spanning the gap. Germline V CDR1 and CDR2: MNHNY, SVGAGI (reference sequence). The CDR3 is 13 residues long.

This sequence joins TRBV14 and TRBJ2-2, with D possibly TRBD2 on 6 matching bases. Per the germline V gene, CDR1 is SGHDN and CDR2 is FVKESK. The CDR3 runs to 16 residues. V gave up 1 base and J gave up 4 bases, with 13 bases separating them. The CDR3 is CASSQVTGVPTGELFF. The CDR3 bases are TGTGCCAGCAGCCAAGTTACGGGAGTCCCCACCGGGGAGCTGTTTTTT.

The rearrangement links TRBV28 to TRBJ1-4; tentative D call: TRBD1 (6 bases). The V end was cut by 0 bases, the J end by 10 bases, with 18 bases between. This CDR3 has 16 residues. The germline gives CDR1 MDHEN, CDR2 SYDVKM. The CDR3 loop is CASSLWVGGGVRKLFF. The CDR3 bases are TGTGCCAGCAGTTTATGGGTGGGGGGGGGCGTAAGAAAACTGTTTTTT.

The CDR3 here is CASSPTGGMNTGELFF. CDR3 DNA sequence: TGTGCCAGCAGCCCAACGGGGGGGATGAACACCGGGGAGCTGTTTTTT. The chain links TRBV7-2 to TRBJ2-2; 8 nucleotides match TRBD2. Germline V gene data show CDR1 as SGHTA and CDR2 as FQGNSA. V shed 5 bases, J shed 1 base, and the junction held 6 bases outside the gene matches. The CDR3 totals 16 residues. The full variable domain, in which reference TRBV7-2 and TRBJ2-2 provide the parts outside the CDR3, is GAGVSQSPSNKVTEKGKDVELRCDPISGHTALYWYRQSLGQGLEFLIYFQGNSAPDKSGLPSDRFSAERTGGSVSTLTIQRTQQEDSAVYLCASSPTGGMNTGELFFGEGSRLTVL.

In this sample, this clone turned up a few times. Here the CDR3 DNA reads TGTGCCAGCAGTGGGCAGCTGAAACTGTTTTTT. It is translated as CASSGQLKLFF. This chain connects TRBV28 to TRBJ1-4; D unclear. V shed 5 bases and J shed 11 bases, with 9 bases lying between them. This CDR3 has 11 amino acids. Looked up from germline, CDR1 is MDHEN and CDR2 is SYDVKM.

The rearrangement uses TRBV4-3 and TRBJ1-5, with TRBD1 identical over 8 bases. Germline CDR1 is LGHNA and CDR2 is YSLEER. The CDR3 length is 14 residues. J was trimmed by 6 bases and V by 2 bases; bases with no gene match: 3. CDR3 coding DNA: TGCGCCAGCAGCCAATCGACAGGGGTTCAGCCCCAGCATTTT. Translating it yields CASSQSTGVQPQHF.

This clone was found once. The V and J genes are TRBV5-1 and TRBJ1-2; the D is unclear. The CDR3 is 12 amino acids. The V and J ends lost 4 bases and 6 bases respectively, with 10 bases between them. Germline loops: CDR1 SGHRS, CDR2 YFSETQ. The CDR3 DNA reads TGCGCCAGCAGCCCCTACGGAGATGGCTACACCTTC. It yields the protein CASSPYGDGYTF. The entire variable domain, with the rest obtained from reference TRBV5-1 and TRBJ1-2, is as follows: KAGVTQTPRYLIKTRGQQVTLSCSPISGHRSVSWYQQTPGQGLQFLFEYFSETQRNKGNFPGRFSGRQFSNSRSEMNVSTLELGDSALYLCASSPYGDGYTFGSGTRLTVV.

The J gene is TRBJ1-2, the V gene TRBV9, with D possibly being TRBD1 (5 bases). Trimming pared 3 bases from V and 7 bases from J, leaving 7 bases between. The V gene's germline CDR1 is SGDLS and CDR2 YYNGEE. This CDR3 has 11 amino acids. CDR3 protein: CASSAGGGYTF. In nucleotides, the CDR3 is TGTGCCAGCAGCGCGGGGGGTGGCTACACCTTC.

V gene TRBV27 combines with J gene TRBJ1-3; 8 bases line up with TRBD1. The CDR3 is made up of 17 amino acids. V lost 4 bases, J lost 0 bases, and 8 bases stayed unmatched. In germline, CDR1 is MNHEY, CDR2 SMNVEV (reference sequence). The CDR3 sequence is CASSSAGTGTSGNTIYF. The CDR3 DNA sequence: TGTGCCAGCAGTTCAGCCGGGACAGGAACCTCTGGAAACACCATATATTTT.

The CDR3 protein is CASSLFRSGNSPLHF. The DNA of the CDR3 is TGTGCCAGCAGTTTATTCAGGTCCGGTAATTCACCCCTCCACTTT. V usage is TRBV28 and J usage is TRBJ1-6; D is unresolved. V shed 1 base and J shed 6 bases, with 10 bases lying between them. This CDR3 spans 15 amino acids. In germline, CDR1 is MDHEN, CDR2 SYDVKM.

This rearrangement joins TRBV28 to TRBJ1-5; D perhaps matches TRBD1 (6 bases). The germline V and J ends were trimmed by 3 bases and 6 bases, with 9 bases remaining between them. The CDR3 contains 13 residues. CDR1 is MDHEN, CDR2 SYDVKM, per germline. CDR3 protein: CASSLNRAQPQHF. The CDR3 DNA reads TGTGCCAGCAGTTTGAACAGGGCTCAGCCCCAGCATTTT. Full variable domain (outside the CDR3, taken from reference TRBV28 and TRBJ1-5): DVKVTQSSRYLVKRTGEKVFLECVQDMDHENMFWYRQDPGLGLRLIYFSYDVKMKEKGDIPEGYSVSREKKERFSLILESASTNQTSMYLCASSLNRAQPQHFGDGTRLSIL.

This chain joins TRBV28 and TRBJ1-2, with a possible D match to TRBD1 (5 bases). V lost 6 bases, J lost 6 bases, and 11 bases lay in between. Germline-derived CDR1 and CDR2 are MDHEN and SYDVKM. The CDR3 is 12 residues long. As DNA, the CDR3 is TGTGCCAGCAGAGGGGCAGGTGATGGCTACACCTTC. Translated, it gives CASRGAGDGYTF.

The chain joins TRBV6-6 to TRBJ2-7, with no clear D. Per germline, CDR1 MNHNY and CDR2 SVGAGI (reference sequence). V lost 4 bases to trimming and J lost 5 bases, with 9 bases between them. This CDR3 is 12 amino acids long. The CDR3 nucleotides are TGTGCCAGCAGTTCCCGTAATAACGAGCAGTACTTC. It translates to CASSSRNNEQYF.

The CDR3 sequence: CASSLRTGKEEKLFF. CDR3 DNA sequence: TGTGCCAGCAGCTTACGGACAGGGAAGGAAGAAAAACTGTTTTTT. The rearrangement joins TRBV7-9 to TRBJ1-4; 8 bases match TRBD1. The CDR3 extends over 15 amino acids. Germline CDR1 is SEHNR and CDR2 is FQNEAQ (reference sequence). Unmatched junction bases numbered 7, after V lost 2 bases and J lost 8 bases.

This clone was counted only a few times. The gene calls are TRBV6-1 and TRBJ2-5; no reliable D call. The germline V gene encodes CDR1 MNHNS and CDR2 SASEGT. CDR3 length: 14 residues. V was clipped by 6 bases and J by 3 bases, with 14 bases between them. Here the CDR3 DNA reads TGTGCCAGCAGACGGCACGCGGTCGAAGAGACCCAGTACTTC. Amino acids: CASRRHAVEETQYF.

The V and J genes are TRBV9 and TRBJ1-1, with 7 bases lining up with TRBD1. The germline CDR1 and CDR2 sequences are SGDLS and YYNGEE. The CDR3 runs 15 residues. V gave up 2 bases and J gave up 1 base; unmatched junction bases: 5. The CDR3 sequence is CASSVQQGKNTEAFF. The CDR3 coding sequence is TGTGCCAGCAGCGTCCAACAGGGGAAGAACACTGAAGCTTTCTTT.

The gene calls are TRBV5-1 and TRBJ1-1, with TRBD1 matching over 7 bases. The V gene end was trimmed by 6 bases and the J gene end by 2 bases; junction bases not matched to a gene: 4. This CDR3 has 13 residues. Germline assignment: CDR1 SGHRS and CDR2 YFSETQ. The CDR3 DNA follows: TGCGCCAGCACCCAGGGGGACAACACTGAAGCTTTCTTT. It translates to CASTQGDNTEAFF.

The chain employs TRBV11-2 and TRBJ1-2; D may be TRBD1 (6 bases). V was pared by 3 bases and J by 4 bases, with 12 bases between. CDR3 length: 14 amino acids. Germline-derived CDR1 and CDR2 are SGHAT and FQNNGV. The CDR3 DNA is TGTGCCAGCAGCTTCTTCAGGGACACCTATGGCTACACCTTC. Encoded protein: CASSFFRDTYGYTF.

The genes are TRBV7-2 and TRBJ1-6, with a weak D call TRBD1 (6 bases). Trimming removed 0 bases from V and 0 bases from J, with 15 bases in between. From germline, CDR1 is SGHTA and CDR2 FQGNSA. The CDR3 sequence is 19 residues long. As DNA, the CDR3 is TGTGCCAGCAGCTTAGCCCGTGGACAGAGAAGCTCCTATAATTCACCCCTCCACTTT. The encoded protein is CASSLARGQRSSYNSPLHF.